The T cell receptor beta chain under discussion was sequenced for a study of shared clonotypes between healthy human individuals. The study, taken as a whole, reports: Memory subsets had estimated richness that was generally smaller than that of naive subsets.

The protocol was immunoSEQ multiplex PCR, while the TCRdb copy is restricted to in-frame clones and leaves out a portion. Among about 1.5 million clones, around 97% were seen once, and the ten largest hold approximately 1%. In regard to this clone: The antigen remains undetermined.

The material sequenced was naive CD4+ T cells sorted from blood. The sample's subset: CD45RA+ positively selected. This sequence was found in a man younger than 45 in good health.

The CDR3 nucleotides are TGTGCCTGGATGGGGGACGGCAATGAGCAGTTCTTC. It yields the protein CAWMGDGNEQFF. The chain is built from TRBV30 and TRBJ2-1; the D call may be TRBD1 or TRBD2 (5 bases each). This CDR3 has 12 amino acids. The ends were cut back, 4 bases at V and 6 bases at J, with 10 bases in the middle. Germline-derived CDR1 and CDR2 are GTSNPN and SVGIG (reference sequence).